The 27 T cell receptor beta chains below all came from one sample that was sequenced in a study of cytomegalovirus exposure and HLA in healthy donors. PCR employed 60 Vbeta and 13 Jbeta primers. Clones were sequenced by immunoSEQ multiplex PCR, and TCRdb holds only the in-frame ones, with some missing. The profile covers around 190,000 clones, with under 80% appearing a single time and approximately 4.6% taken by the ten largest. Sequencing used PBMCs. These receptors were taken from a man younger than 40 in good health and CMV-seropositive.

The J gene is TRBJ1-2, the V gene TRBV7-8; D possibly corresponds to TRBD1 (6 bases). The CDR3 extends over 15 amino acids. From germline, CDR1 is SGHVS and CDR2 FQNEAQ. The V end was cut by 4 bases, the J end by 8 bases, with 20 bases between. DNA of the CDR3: TGTGCCAGCAGCTATGGGACACGGGGAGAGGCGGGCTACACCTTC. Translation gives CASSYGTRGEAGYTF. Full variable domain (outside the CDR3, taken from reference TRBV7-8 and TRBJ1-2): GAGVSQSPRYKVAKRGQDVALRCDPISGHVSLFWYQQALGQGPEFLTYFQNEAQLDKSGLPSDRFFAERPEGSVSTLKIQRTQQEDSAVYLCASSYGTRGEAGYTFGSGTRLTVV.

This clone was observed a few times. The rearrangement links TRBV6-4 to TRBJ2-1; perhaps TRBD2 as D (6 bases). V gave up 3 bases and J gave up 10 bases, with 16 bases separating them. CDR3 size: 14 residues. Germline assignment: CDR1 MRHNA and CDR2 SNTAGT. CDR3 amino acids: CASSEWGGTGEQFF. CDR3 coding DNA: TGTGCCAGCAGTGAGTGGGGAGGTACGGGGGAGCAGTTCTTC.

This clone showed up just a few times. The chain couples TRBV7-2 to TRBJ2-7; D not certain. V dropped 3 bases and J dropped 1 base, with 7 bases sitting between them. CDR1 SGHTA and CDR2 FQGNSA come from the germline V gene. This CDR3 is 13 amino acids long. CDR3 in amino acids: CASSFRRSYEQYF. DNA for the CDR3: TGTGCCAGCAGCTTTCGGAGATCCTACGAGCAGTACTTC.

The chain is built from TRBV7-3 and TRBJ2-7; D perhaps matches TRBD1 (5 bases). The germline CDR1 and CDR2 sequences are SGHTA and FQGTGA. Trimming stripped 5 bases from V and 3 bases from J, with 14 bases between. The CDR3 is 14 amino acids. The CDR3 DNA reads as TGTGCCAGCAGCGAAGCAGGGATTGGCTACGAGCAGTACTTC. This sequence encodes CASSEAGIGYEQYF.

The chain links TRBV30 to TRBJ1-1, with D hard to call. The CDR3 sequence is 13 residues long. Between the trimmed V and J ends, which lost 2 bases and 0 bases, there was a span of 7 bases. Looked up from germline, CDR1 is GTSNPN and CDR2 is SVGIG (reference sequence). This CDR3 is CAWSPVMNTEAFF. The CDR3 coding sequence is TGTGCCTGGAGTCCTGTTATGAACACTGAAGCTTTCTTT.

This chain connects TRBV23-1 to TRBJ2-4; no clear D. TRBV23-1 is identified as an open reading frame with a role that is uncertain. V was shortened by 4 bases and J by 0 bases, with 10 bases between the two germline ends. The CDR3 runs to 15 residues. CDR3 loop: CASSPTSPAKNIQYF. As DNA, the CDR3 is TGCGCCAGCAGTCCTACCTCCCCAGCCAAAAACATTCAGTACTTC.

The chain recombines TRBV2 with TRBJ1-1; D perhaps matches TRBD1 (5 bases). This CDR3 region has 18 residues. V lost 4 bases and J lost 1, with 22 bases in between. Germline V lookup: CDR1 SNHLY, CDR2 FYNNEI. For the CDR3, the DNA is TGTGCCAGCAGTGGGGGAGCGGGACGGTCGTTAGGGAACACTGAAGCTTTCTTT. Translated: CASSGGAGRSLGNTEAFF.

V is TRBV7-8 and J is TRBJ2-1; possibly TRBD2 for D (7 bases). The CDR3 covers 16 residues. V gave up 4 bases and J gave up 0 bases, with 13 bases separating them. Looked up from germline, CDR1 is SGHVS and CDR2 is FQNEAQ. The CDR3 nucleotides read TGTGCCAGCAGCTGGGGAGGGGGGAGCTCCTACAATGAGCAGTTCTTC. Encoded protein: CASSWGGGSSYNEQFF.

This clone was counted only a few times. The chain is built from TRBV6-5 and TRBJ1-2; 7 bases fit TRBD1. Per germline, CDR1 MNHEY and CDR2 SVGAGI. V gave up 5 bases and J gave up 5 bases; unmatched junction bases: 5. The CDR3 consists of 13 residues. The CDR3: CASSVQGRYGYTF. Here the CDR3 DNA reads TGTGCCAGCAGTGTACAGGGGCGATATGGCTACACCTTC.

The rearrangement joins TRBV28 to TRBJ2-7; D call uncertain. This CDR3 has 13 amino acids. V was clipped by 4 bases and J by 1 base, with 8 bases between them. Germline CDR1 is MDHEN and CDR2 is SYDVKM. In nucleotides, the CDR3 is TGTGCCAGCAGTTCCCGGGTTTCCTACGAGCAGTACTTC. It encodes CASSSRVSYEQYF.

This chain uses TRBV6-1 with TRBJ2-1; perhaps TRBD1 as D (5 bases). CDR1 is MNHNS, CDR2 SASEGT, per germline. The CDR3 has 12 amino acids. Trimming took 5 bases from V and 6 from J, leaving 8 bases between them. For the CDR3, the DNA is TGTGCCAGCAGTCCGACAGCCAATGAGCAGTTCTTC. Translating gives CASSPTANEQFF.

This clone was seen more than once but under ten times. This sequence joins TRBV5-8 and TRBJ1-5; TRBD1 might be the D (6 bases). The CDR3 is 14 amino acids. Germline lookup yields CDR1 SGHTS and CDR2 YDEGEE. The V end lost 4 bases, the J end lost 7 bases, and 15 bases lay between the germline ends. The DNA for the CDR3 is TGTGCCAGCAGCAGCACAGGGACGGACCAGCCCCAGCATTTT. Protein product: CASSSTGTDQPQHF.

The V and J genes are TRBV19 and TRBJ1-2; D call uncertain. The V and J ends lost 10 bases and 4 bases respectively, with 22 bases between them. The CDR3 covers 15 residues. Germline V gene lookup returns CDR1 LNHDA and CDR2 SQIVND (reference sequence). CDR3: CAILGGHHASYGYTF. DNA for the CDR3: TGTGCCATCCTAGGAGGGCACCACGCCTCCTATGGCTACACCTTC. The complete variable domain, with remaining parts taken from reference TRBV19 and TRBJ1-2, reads DGGITQSPKYLFRKEGQNVTLSCEQNLNHDAMYWYRQDPGQGLRLIYYSQIVNDFQKGDIAEGYSVSREKKESFPLTVTSAQKNPTAFYLCAILGGHHASYGYTFGSGTRLTVV.

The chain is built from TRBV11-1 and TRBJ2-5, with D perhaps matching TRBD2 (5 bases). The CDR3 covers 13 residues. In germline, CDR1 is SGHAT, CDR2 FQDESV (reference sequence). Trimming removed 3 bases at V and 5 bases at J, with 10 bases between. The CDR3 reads CASSLDLRETQYF. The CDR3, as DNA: TGTGCCAGCAGCTTGGACTTGAGGGAGACCCAGTACTTC.

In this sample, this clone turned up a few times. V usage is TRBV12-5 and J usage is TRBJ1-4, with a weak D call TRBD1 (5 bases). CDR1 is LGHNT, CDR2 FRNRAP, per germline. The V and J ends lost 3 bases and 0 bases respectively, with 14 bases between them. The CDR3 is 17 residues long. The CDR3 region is CASGLILTGATNEKLFF. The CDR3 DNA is TGTGCTAGTGGTTTAATCCTAACAGGAGCAACTAATGAAAAACTGTTTTTT.

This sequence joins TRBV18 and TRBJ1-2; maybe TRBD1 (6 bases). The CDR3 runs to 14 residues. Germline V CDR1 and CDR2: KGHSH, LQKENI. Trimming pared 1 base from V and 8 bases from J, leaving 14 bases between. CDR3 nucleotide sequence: TGTGCCAGCTCACCACGCCCAGGGGCGGACGGCTACACCTTC. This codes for CASSPRPGADGYTF. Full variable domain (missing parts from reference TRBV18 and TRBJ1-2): NAGVMQNPRHLVRRRGQEARLRCSPMKGHSHVYWYRQLPEEGLKFMVYLQKENIIDESGMPKERFSAEFPKEGPSILRIQQVVRGDSAAYFCASSPRPGADGYTFGSGTRLTVV.

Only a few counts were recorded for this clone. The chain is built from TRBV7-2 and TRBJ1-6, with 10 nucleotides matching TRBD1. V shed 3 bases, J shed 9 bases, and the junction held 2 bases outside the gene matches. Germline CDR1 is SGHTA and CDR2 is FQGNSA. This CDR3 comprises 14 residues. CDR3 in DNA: TGTGCCAGCAGCTTTGGGACAGGGGCTTCACCCCTCCACTTT. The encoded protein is CASSFGTGASPLHF.

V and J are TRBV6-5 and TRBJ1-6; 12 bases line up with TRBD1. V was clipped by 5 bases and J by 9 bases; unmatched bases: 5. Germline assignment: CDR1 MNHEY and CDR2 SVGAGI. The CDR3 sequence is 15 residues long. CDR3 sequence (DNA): TGTGCCAGCAGTCCAAGGGACAGGGGGCTTTCACCCCTCCACTTT. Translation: CASSPRDRGLSPLHF.

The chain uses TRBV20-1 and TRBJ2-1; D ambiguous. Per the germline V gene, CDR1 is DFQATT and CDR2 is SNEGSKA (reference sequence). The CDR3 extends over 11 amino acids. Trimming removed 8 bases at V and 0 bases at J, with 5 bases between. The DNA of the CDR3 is TGCAGTCAGGTCTCCTACAATGAGCAGTTCTTC. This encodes CSQVSYNEQFF.

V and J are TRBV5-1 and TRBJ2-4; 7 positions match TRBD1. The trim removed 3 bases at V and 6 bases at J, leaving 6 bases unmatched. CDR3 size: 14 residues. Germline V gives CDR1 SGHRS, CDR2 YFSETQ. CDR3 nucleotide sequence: TGCGCCAGCAGCTCCGGGACAGAAACAAACATTCAGTACTTC. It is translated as CASSSGTETNIQYF.

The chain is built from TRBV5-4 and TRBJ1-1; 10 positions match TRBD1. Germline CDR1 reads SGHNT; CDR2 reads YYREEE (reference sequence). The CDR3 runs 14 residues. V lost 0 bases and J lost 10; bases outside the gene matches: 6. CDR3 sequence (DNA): TGTGCCAGCAGCTTGGGCGGACAGGGGGTACGAGCTTTCTTT. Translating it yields CASSLGGQGVRAFF.

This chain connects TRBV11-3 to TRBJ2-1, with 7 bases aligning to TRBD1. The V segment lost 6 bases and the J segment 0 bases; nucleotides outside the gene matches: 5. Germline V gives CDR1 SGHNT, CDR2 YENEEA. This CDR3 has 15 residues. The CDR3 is CASSRRTGSYNEQFF. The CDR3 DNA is TGTGCCAGCAGTCGCCGGACAGGCTCCTACAATGAGCAGTTCTTC.

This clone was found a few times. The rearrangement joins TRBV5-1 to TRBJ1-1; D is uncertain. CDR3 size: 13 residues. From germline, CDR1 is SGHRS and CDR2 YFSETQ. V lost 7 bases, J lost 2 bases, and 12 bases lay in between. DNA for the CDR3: TGCGCCAGCCGTTCAGAGGTTAACACTGAAGCTTTCTTT. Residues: CASRSEVNTEAFF.

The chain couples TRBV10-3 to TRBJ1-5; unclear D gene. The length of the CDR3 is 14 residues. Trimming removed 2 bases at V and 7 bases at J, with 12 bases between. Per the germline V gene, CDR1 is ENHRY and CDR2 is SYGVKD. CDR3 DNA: TGTGCCATCAGTGAGCTTGACGCGGAGCAGCCCCAGCATTTT. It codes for CAISELDAEQPQHF.

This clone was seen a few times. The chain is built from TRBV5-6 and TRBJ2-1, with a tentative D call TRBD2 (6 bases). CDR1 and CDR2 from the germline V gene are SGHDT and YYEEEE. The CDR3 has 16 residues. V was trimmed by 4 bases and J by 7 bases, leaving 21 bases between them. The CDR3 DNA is TGTGCCAGCAGCCTGGGGCCCGGGACTCGGTCGAATGAGCAGTTCTTC. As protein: CASSLGPGTRSNEQFF.

Here the CDR3 DNA reads TGTGCCAGCAGCCTGAGCTCCTACAATGAGCAGTTCTTC. It specifies CASSLSSYNEQFF. This chain uses TRBV7-3 with TRBJ2-1; D is unresolved. The CDR3 consists of 13 residues. The V gene's germline CDR1 is SGHTA and CDR2 FQGTGA. Trimming removed 5 bases from V and 0 bases from J, with 5 bases in between.

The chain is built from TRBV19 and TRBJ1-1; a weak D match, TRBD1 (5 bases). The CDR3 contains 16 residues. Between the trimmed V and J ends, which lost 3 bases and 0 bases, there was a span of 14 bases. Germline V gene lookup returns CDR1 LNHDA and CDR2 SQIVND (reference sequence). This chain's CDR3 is CASSMGRGRVNTEAFF. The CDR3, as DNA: TGTGCCAGTAGTATGGGGAGGGGCAGGGTGAACACTGAAGCTTTCTTT.